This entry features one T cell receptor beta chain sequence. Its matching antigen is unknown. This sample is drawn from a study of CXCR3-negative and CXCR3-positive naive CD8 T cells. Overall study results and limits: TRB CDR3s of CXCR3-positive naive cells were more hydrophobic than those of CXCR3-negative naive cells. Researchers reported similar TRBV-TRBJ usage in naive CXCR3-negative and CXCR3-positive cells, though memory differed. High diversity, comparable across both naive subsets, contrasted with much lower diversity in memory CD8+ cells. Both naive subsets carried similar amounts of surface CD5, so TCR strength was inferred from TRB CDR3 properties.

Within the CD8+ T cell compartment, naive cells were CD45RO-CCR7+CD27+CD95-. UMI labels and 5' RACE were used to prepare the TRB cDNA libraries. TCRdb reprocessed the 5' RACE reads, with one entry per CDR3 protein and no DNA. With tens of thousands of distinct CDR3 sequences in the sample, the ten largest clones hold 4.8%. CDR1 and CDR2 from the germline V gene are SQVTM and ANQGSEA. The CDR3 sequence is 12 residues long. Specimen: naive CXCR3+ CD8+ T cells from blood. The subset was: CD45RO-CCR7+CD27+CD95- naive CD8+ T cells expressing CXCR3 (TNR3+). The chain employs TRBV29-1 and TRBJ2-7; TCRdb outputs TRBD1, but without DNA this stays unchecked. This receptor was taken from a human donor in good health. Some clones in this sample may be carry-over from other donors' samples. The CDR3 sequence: CSVGGLGDEQYF.